This TCR beta chain was recovered during a study of control samples from healthy donors and cancer patients. Deletions cut 0 bases from V and 0 bases from J, with 12 bases between. This CDR3 is built from 16 residues. CDR1 and CDR2 (germline): LNHNV, YYDKDF (reference sequence). Profiling relied on immunoSEQ multiplex PCR, and the TCRdb table lists in-frame clones only, not all of them. The sample records over 90,000 clones, approximately 90% being singletons. The origin of this receptor is a man aged 55 to 70 with lung cancer. The chain combines TRBV15 with TRBJ2-7, with D possibly called TRBD1 or TRBD2 (6 bases each). Sequenced input: PBMCs. DNA for the CDR3: TGTGCCACCAGCAGAGATCGGGGGCTGAGCTCCTACGAGCAGTACTTC. It translates to CATSRDRGLSSYEQYF.